The 6 T cell receptor beta chains presented below share a single source sample, sequenced in a study of neurological immune-mediated disorders. From the 5' RACE reads, TCRdb called clonotypes with MiXCR, one entry per CDR3 protein. Of 75,000 to 80,000 distinct CDR3 sequences detected, roughly 4.8% appear once; the ten largest clones hold around 2.2%. Sequences were obtained from PBMCs. These receptors all come from a woman aged 25 to 39 with multiple sclerosis.

In DNA form, the CDR3 reads TGCAGTGCTAGGGGGACAGGGTATTCGGGATATGGCTACACCTTC. It translates to CSARGTGYSGYGYTF. This chain uses TRBV20-1 with TRBJ1-2, with 9 nucleotides matching TRBD1. The CDR3 covers 15 residues. Losses at the gene ends were 3 bases for V and 5 bases for J; bases not matched to a gene: 10. Germline CDR1 reads DFQATT; CDR2 reads SNEGSKA (reference sequence).

This clonotype was observed at least ten times. The chain joins TRBV12-3 or TRBV12-4 to TRBJ2-2; D tentatively reads TRBD1 or TRBD2 (6 bases each). CDR3 size: 13 residues. Trimming took 7 bases from V and 4 from J, leaving 10 bases between them. The CDR3 here is CASTKGGTGELFF. As DNA, the CDR3 is TGTGCCAGCACTAAGGGGGGCACCGGGGAGCTGTTTTTT.

This clonotype showed up many times. Because it lacks the conserved phenylalanine or tryptophan at the end, this CDR3 is likely a read error. The limits of the CDR3 on the DNA are not certain, so only TCRdb's listed CDR3 is given. The chain uses TRBV12-3 or TRBV12-4 and TRBJ2-1; the table's D call, TRBD1, has no DNA check behind it. The CDR3 length is 12 residues, termini included. CDR3 protein: CASKSSPGQQAL.

There are many counts of this clonotype. The chain joins TRBV10-1 to TRBJ2-7; 9 bases match TRBD1. The germline V gene encodes CDR1 WNHNN and CDR2 SYGVQD (reference sequence). The CDR3 length is 14 residues. V shed 2 bases, J shed 4 bases, and the junction held 3 bases outside the gene matches. CDR3 coding DNA: TGCGCCAGCAGTGAGAACAGGGGGCCATACGAGCAGTACTTC. This gives the protein CASSENRGPYEQYF.

V gene TRBV7-3 combines with J gene TRBJ2-2, with 8 bases aligning to TRBD1. The length of the CDR3 is 13 residues. J gave up 7 bases and V 6 bases, and 4 bases lay outside the gene matches. CDR1 SGHTA and CDR2 FQGTGA come from the germline V gene. As DNA, the CDR3 is TGTGCCAGCAGACAGACAGGGGACGGGGAGCTGTTTTTT. This encodes CASRQTGDGELFF.

This clonotype was found a few times. Given a much more abundant clone one base away, this may be a read error. This chain joins TRBV6-1 and TRBJ2-1; D gene uncertain. The CDR3 extends over 12 amino acids. Germline values: CDR1 MNHNS, CDR2 SASEGT. The CDR3 is CDSSSSYNEQFF. The CDR3, as DNA: TGTGACAGCAGCAGCTCCTACAATGAGCAGTTCTTC.